This TCR beta chain was identified in a study of cytomegalovirus exposure and HLA in healthy donors. For the study at large: An early data release held 79 million or so unique TCRs from HLA-typed donors. Overall study results and limits: Associated with cytomegalovirus, according to the listing, were 150 to 200 TCR beta chains. Rare TCR sequences predominated, though certain public TCRs were found in many donors.

On this clone: What it binds is unknown.

The PCR used 60 Vbeta and 13 Jbeta primers. Sequencing was performed with immunoSEQ multiplex PCR; in TCRdb, only in-frame clones are kept and a portion is missing. The sample shows roughly 120,000 clones, roughly 80% of them seen only once. From germline, CDR1 is SGHAT and CDR2 FQNNGV. The germline V and J ends were trimmed by 1 base and 5 bases, with 12 bases remaining between them. The CDR3 is 14 residues long. This receptor was identified in a male donor in good health and CMV-seropositive. The sample comprised PBMCs. The V gene is TRBV11-2, the J gene TRBJ2-7, with D unresolved. The CDR3 sequence is CASSLAEIGDEQYF. DNA for the CDR3: TGTGCCAGCAGCTTAGCGGAGATTGGTGACGAGCAGTACTTC.